This T cell receptor beta chain is drawn from a study of radiotherapy plus CTLA-4 blockade in lung cancer (dated by TCRdb to between 2017 and 2018). For the study in its entirety: Objective responses were observed in around 20% of enrolled patients, and disease control was achieved in 25% to 40%. Study-wide findings and limitations: The strongest predictors of response, as reported, were early dynamic changes in blood T cell clones along with a rise in serum interferon-beta after radiation. After treatment with radiotherapy and ipilimumab, TCR clones that originated in tumors expanded in peripheral blood.

Note on this clone: The antigen it binds to is not known. The input lacks base qualities; no much larger clone sits a single base away.

For CDR1 and CDR2, the germline V gene lists SGHRS and YFSETQ. Reading from cysteine to phenylalanine, the CDR3 counts 17 amino acids. The entry retains the CDR3 DNA only, 51 bases that are in frame from base 1. V loses 2 bases at its end and J loses 0 bases; junction bases beyond the gene matches: 7. The library was made by the immunoSEQ multiplex PCR assay. Entries here come from immuneACCESS through TCRdb and include only in-frame sequences with V and J called. Some clones fail to appear in such tables; in the studies checked, an unresolved V gene covers under half of the shortfall, and the cause of the remainder is unknown. The sample table records roughly 90,000 clones; approximately 82% of these occur just once. The ten most abundant clones make up about a quarter of the sample. Focal radiation therapy combined with CTLA-4 blockade (ipilimumab) was tested in patients with chemo-refractory metastatic non-small-cell lung cancer.

The chain joins TRBV5-1 to TRBJ1-5; TRBD1 agrees with 8 junctional bases. The sequencing used peripheral blood, collected from a patient treated with radiotherapy plus ipilimumab. The receptor was isolated from a human donor with non-small cell lung cancer that progressed on radiotherapy plus ipilimumab. The DNA sequence is as follows: TGCGCCAGCAGCTTTGGACAGGGAGAAGATAGCAATCAGCCCCAGCATTTT. Its product reads: CASSFGQGEDSNQPQHF.